The 17 T cell receptor beta chains below all came from one sample that was sequenced in a study of T cell responses to AZD1222 COVID-19 vaccine (dated by TCRdb to about 2021). The library was prepared using the immunoSEQ multiplex PCR assay. The table comes from immuneACCESS by way of TCRdb, which keeps in-frame sequences with V and J called. Part of the clones is missing from these tables; in studies checked, under half for an unresolved V gene and the rest for unknown reasons. The sample profile shows about 130,000 clones; more than 70% of them were found once. The ten largest clonotypes hold around 12% of the sample. This specimen's time point label, per the study, means: baseline before first vaccination. The source material was peripheral blood, sampled on day 0 of AZD1222 vaccination. The receptors originated from an adult in good health.

The rearrangement joins TRBV27 to TRBJ2-3, with 8 bases that match TRBD1. The CDR3 extends over 14 amino acids. The germline gives CDR1 MNHEY, CDR2 SMNVEV (reference sequence). V was pared by 5 bases and J by 3 bases, with 4 bases of the junction left unmatched. This chain's CDR3 is CASSTQGATDTQYF. CDR3 in DNA: TGTGCCAGCAGTACCCAGGGGGCTACAGATACGCAGTATTTT.

This clone was seen just once. The V gene is TRBV6-4, the J gene TRBJ2-3; D is unresolved. Germline V gene sequence: CDR1 MRHNA, CDR2 SNTAGT. This CDR3 comprises 10 residues. V lost 4 bases and J lost 5, with 1 base in between. Here the CDR3 DNA reads TGTGCCAGCAGTGGAGATACGCAGTATTTT. This gives the protein CASSGDTQYF.

This chain connects TRBV11-2 to TRBJ1-2; the D is unclear. The CDR3 loop spans 16 amino acids. Per germline, CDR1 SGHAT and CDR2 FQNNGV. V was cut by 0 bases and J by 8 bases, with 19 bases left in between. CDR3 amino acids: CASSLDIAGSRGGYTF. For the CDR3, the DNA is TGTGCCAGCAGCTTAGACATAGCGGGCAGCCGCGGAGGCTACACCTTC.

The CDR3 bases are TGTGCCAGCAGCGTAGAGATCACGGGACAGGCTAGCACAGATACGCAGTATTTT. Translation gives CASSVEITGQASTDTQYF. The rearrangement links TRBV9 to TRBJ2-3, with 8 bases aligning to TRBD1. The CDR3 contains 18 residues. From germline, CDR1 is SGDLS and CDR2 YYNGEE. V trimming: 0 bases; J trimming: 0 bases; junction bases outside the gene matches: 9.

This chain joins TRBV5-4 and TRBJ2-7, with TRBD2 matching over 11 bases. CDR3 length equals 15 residues. Trimming removed 0 bases from V and 6 bases from J; junction bases left unmatched: 5. Germline V gives CDR1 SGHNT, CDR2 YYREEE (reference sequence). The CDR3, as DNA: TGTGCCAGCAGCTTGGAATATAGCGGGAGGGCCGAGCAGTACTTC. Protein sequence: CASSLEYSGRAEQYF.

The chain links TRBV5-5 to TRBJ2-7; 11 bases are shared with TRBD1. The CDR3 is made up of 14 amino acids. Germline loops: CDR1 SGHKS, CDR2 YYEKEE (reference sequence). The trim removed 4 bases at V and 3 bases at J, leaving 3 bases unmatched. The CDR3 spells CASSPGTGGYEQYF. The CDR3 DNA sequence: TGTGCCAGCAGCCCCGGGACAGGGGGCTACGAGCAGTACTTC.

V gene TRBV6-2 or TRBV6-3 combines with J gene TRBJ2-3; D call uncertain. The CDR3 is made up of 10 amino acids. The germline V and J ends were trimmed by 5 bases and 8 bases, with 5 bases remaining between them. CDR1 is MNHEY and CDR2 is SVGEGT in the germline V gene. CDR3: CASSQGTQYF. CDR3 DNA: TGTGCCAGCAGTCAAGGTACGCAGTATTTT.

The J gene is TRBJ1-2, the V gene TRBV19; 9 nucleotides align to TRBD1. This CDR3 has 14 amino acids. The V segment lost 3 bases and the J segment 3 bases; nucleotides outside the gene matches: 2. Germline lookup yields CDR1 LNHDA and CDR2 SQIVND (reference sequence). CDR3 sequence: CASSMGQGDYGYTF. The DNA of the CDR3 is TGTGCCAGTAGTATGGGACAGGGAGACTATGGCTACACCTTC.

The chain recombines TRBV7-6 with TRBJ2-1; 8 nucleotides line up with TRBD1. Germline V CDR1 and CDR2: SGHVS, FNYEAQ. The CDR3 contains 16 residues. Trimming removed 1 base from V and 0 bases from J; junction bases left unmatched: 2. The CDR3: CASSLGQGLSYNEQFF. DNA for the CDR3: TGTGCCAGCAGCTTAGGACAGGGGCTCTCCTACAATGAGCAGTTCTTC.

The V call is TRBV4-3, the J call TRBJ1-4, with D hard to call. Germline values: CDR1 LGHNA, CDR2 YSLEER. This CDR3 spans 17 amino acids. V lost 1 base to trimming and J lost 0 bases, with 12 bases between them. The CDR3 DNA sequence: TGCGCCAGCAGCCAAGGCGGGTCCTACGCAACTAATGAAAAACTGTTTTTT. This sequence encodes CASSQGGSYATNEKLFF.

The V gene is TRBV25-1, the J gene TRBJ1-1; D gene ambiguous. This CDR3 is built from 14 residues. CDR1 and CDR2 (germline): MGHDK, SYGVNS. The ends were cut back, 4 bases at V and 0 bases at J, with 9 bases in the middle. CDR3 DNA: TGTGCCAGCAGTGGAGAGACACTGAACACTGAAGCTTTCTTT. Its translation is CASSGETLNTEAFF.

The V and J genes are TRBV4-2 and TRBJ2-2, with 9 nucleotides matching TRBD1. The V gene end was trimmed by 1 base and the J gene end by 4 bases; junction bases not matched to a gene: 7. Germline V gives CDR1 LGHNA, CDR2 YNFKEQ. This CDR3 is 17 amino acids long. The CDR3 nucleotides read TGTGCCAGCAGCCAAGTCGCACAGGGGGCTATCACCGGGGAGCTGTTTTTT. As protein: CASSQVAQGAITGELFF.

The chain joins TRBV19 to TRBJ1-5; D perhaps matches TRBD1 (6 bases). Germline V gives CDR1 LNHDA, CDR2 SQIVND (reference sequence). This CDR3 has 16 residues. V was shortened by 3 bases and J by 2 bases, with 14 bases between the two germline ends. The CDR3 bases are TGTGCCAGTAGTATTCCGGACAGAAGGGGCAATCAGCCCCAGCATTTT. Residues: CASSIPDRRGNQPQHF.

V gene TRBV11-2 combines with J gene TRBJ2-1, with TRBD2 identical over 14 bases. In germline, CDR1 is SGHAT, CDR2 FQNNGV. V shed 4 bases, J shed 4 bases, and the junction held 6 bases outside the gene matches. This CDR3 contains 17 residues. DNA of the CDR3: TGTGCCAGCAGCTCTGGACTAGCGGGAGGTAAATACAATGAGCAGTTCTTC. Translating gives CASSSGLAGGKYNEQFF.

This clone appeared a single time. This chain uses TRBV5-4 with TRBJ1-1, with no clear D. V was cut by 9 bases and J by 2 bases, with 20 bases left in between. This CDR3 spans 15 amino acids. Germline lookup yields CDR1 SGHNT and CDR2 YYREEE (reference sequence). The CDR3 region has the DNA TGTGCCACCACTCTCGGTTTAAACTTAAACACTGAAGCTTTCTTT. Translating gives CATTLGLNLNTEAFF.

The V gene is TRBV2, the J gene TRBJ1-5, with D maybe TRBD1 (5 bases). V gave up 1 base and J gave up 5 bases, with 9 bases separating them. There are 14 residues in the CDR3. Germline assignment: CDR1 SNHLY and CDR2 FYNNEI. CDR3 loop: CASSEVGVHQPQHF. In DNA, the CDR3 is TGTGCCAGCAGTGAAGTGGGGGTGCATCAGCCCCAGCATTTT.

The V call is TRBV27, the J call TRBJ1-1; possible D gene TRBD1, 6 bases. V lost 2 bases, J lost 5 bases, and 9 bases lay in between. CDR1 is MNHEY, CDR2 SMNVEV, per germline (reference sequence). The CDR3 totals 13 residues. The CDR3 region has the DNA TGTGCCAGCAGTTTAAACAGGGATACTGAAGCTTTCTTT. This codes for CASSLNRDTEAFF.